These T cell receptor beta chains were read from a single sample in a study of blood T cell repertoires in COVID-19. The data were produced by immunoSEQ multiplex PCR, yet TCRdb's version contains in-frame clones alone and is incomplete. The sample consists of approximately 170,000 clones, over 75% of them appearing once. Sequenced input: peripheral blood. The source of these receptors is a man in his 60s who had recovered from COVID-19. Each CDR3 is given without its conserved first and last residue. Some rows mark clone size as missing; the rest say once, few, many or name a class of expanded clone.

J gene: TRBJ1-6
clone size: -
V gene: TRBV6-5
CDR3 protein: ASSWGRQGKSPLH

J gene: TRBJ1-4
clone size: -
V gene: TRBV30
CDR3 protein: AWDGTGVREKLF

J gene: TRBJ1-2
clone size: -
V gene: TRBV7-6
CDR3 protein: ASSQRQGEYGYT

J gene: TRBJ2-1
clone size: -
V gene: TRBV2
CDR3 protein: ASSEGTGWDEQF

J gene: TRBJ1-2
clone size: -
V gene: TRBV7-9
CDR3 protein: ASRSGTEDGYT

J gene: TRBJ1-1
clone size: -
V gene: TRBV19
CDR3 protein: ASSIKNTEAF

J gene: TRBJ2-7
clone size: -
V gene: TRBV19
CDR3 protein: ASRNRDRYEQY

J gene: TRBJ1-2
clone size: -
V gene: TRBV6-5
CDR3 protein: ASSSGTGAGYT

J gene: TRBJ2-7
clone size: -
V gene: TRBV3-1/TRBV3-2
CDR3 protein: ASSQGTGAFYEQY

J gene: TRBJ1-4
clone size: -
V gene: TRBV6-5
CDR3 protein: ASSPGTYEKLF

J gene: TRBJ2-6
clone size: -
V gene: TRBV27
CDR3 protein: ASSLYPGLKSGANVLT

J gene: TRBJ1-4
clone size: -
V gene: TRBV15
CDR3 protein: ATSRGREKLF

J gene: TRBJ1-4
clone size: -
V gene: TRBV4-3
CDR3 protein: ASSQEGDRGREKLF

J gene: TRBJ1-2
clone size: -
V gene: TRBV28
CDR3 protein: ASSPPWTAHGYT

J gene: TRBJ2-5
clone size: -
V gene: TRBV5-5
CDR3 protein: ASSLGRWDQETQY

J gene: TRBJ1-2
clone size: -
V gene: TRBV6-1
CDR3 protein: ASSGPIGQGFRKDYGYT

J gene: TRBJ1-3
clone size: few
V gene: TRBV6-5
CDR3 protein: ASSSAGRDGNTIY

J gene: TRBJ2-5
clone size: -
V gene: TRBV18
CDR3 protein: ASSPNAETQY

J gene: TRBJ2-7
clone size: -
V gene: TRBV10-3
CDR3 protein: AITGGGTYEQY

J gene: TRBJ1-4
clone size: -
V gene: TRBV18
CDR3 protein: ASSPGQGGTNEKLF

J gene: TRBJ1-4
clone size: few
V gene: TRBV13
CDR3 protein: ASSFGTGTKNEKLF

J gene: TRBJ2-3
clone size: -
V gene: TRBV13
CDR3 protein: ASSLTSGASTDTQY

J gene: TRBJ2-1
clone size: -
V gene: TRBV11-3
CDR3 protein: ASSSGLAGGPRNEQF

J gene: TRBJ1-1
clone size: once
V gene: TRBV7-9
CDR3 protein: ASSPLGQANTEAF

J gene: TRBJ2-5
clone size: -
V gene: TRBV5-5
CDR3 protein: ASSRLPGGETQY

J gene: TRBJ2-1
clone size: once
V gene: TRBV10-3
CDR3 protein: AISIRDRAYNEQF

J gene: TRBJ2-2
clone size: few
V gene: TRBV7-9
CDR3 protein: ASSLSPGDNTGELF

J gene: TRBJ2-7
clone size: -
V gene: TRBV3-1/TRBV3-2
CDR3 protein: ASSSEAGRYEQY

J gene: TRBJ2-7
clone size: -
V gene: TRBV18
CDR3 protein: ASSPSSGGTSSYEQY

J gene: TRBJ2-1
clone size: -
V gene: TRBV2
CDR3 protein: ASRGLAGGNEQF

J gene: TRBJ1-5
clone size: -
V gene: TRBV5-1
CDR3 protein: ASSLEGQGQQPQH

J gene: TRBJ2-3
clone size: -
V gene: TRBV11-3
CDR3 protein: ASSFSGSGDTQY

J gene: TRBJ2-2
clone size: -
V gene: TRBV5-1
CDR3 protein: ASSSIEKNTGELF

J gene: TRBJ2-7
clone size: -
V gene: TRBV29-1
CDR3 protein: SVEAGAGGIEQY

J gene: TRBJ2-3
clone size: -
V gene: TRBV5-4
CDR3 protein: ASSLARRGTTDTQY

J gene: TRBJ2-7
clone size: -
V gene: TRBV6-5
CDR3 protein: ASSRGYEQY

J gene: TRBJ1-4
clone size: once
V gene: TRBV6-1
CDR3 protein: ASSEESTAANEKLF

J gene: TRBJ2-1
clone size: -
V gene: TRBV7-3
CDR3 protein: ASSLIAGAAEQF

J gene: TRBJ1-4
clone size: few
V gene: TRBV5-6
CDR3 protein: ASSRGTGSNEKLF

J gene: TRBJ2-1
clone size: once
V gene: TRBV11-2
CDR3 protein: ASSLVRGSYNEQF

J gene: TRBJ1-1
clone size: -
V gene: TRBV7-3
CDR3 protein: ASSLNGSPGTEAF

J gene: TRBJ2-7
clone size: -
V gene: TRBV5-1
CDR3 protein: ASSLVPGEQY

J gene: TRBJ1-6
clone size: few
V gene: TRBV6-5
CDR3 protein: ASSSEYRNLSPLH

J gene: TRBJ2-3
clone size: -
V gene: TRBV29-1
CDR3 protein: SVGGGTSGTDTQY

J gene: TRBJ2-1
clone size: -
V gene: TRBV19
CDR3 protein: ASSLPSGGFGEQF